This is a list of T cell receptor beta chains from one sample in a study of blood T cell repertoires in COVID-19. TCRdb keeps only in-frame clones here, not all; method: immunoSEQ multiplex PCR. This table holds roughly 250,000 clones, approximately 79% found once. The sequenced sample was peripheral blood. The receptors derive from a woman older than 75 with active or convalescent COVID-19. Each CDR3 is given with its conserved first and last residue. The order of the fields is D gene, clone size, J gene, V gene, CDR3 DNA, CDR3 protein. D genes are given only for firm matches. Clone size is not always given. Where it is, it says once, few, many or a class for expanded clones.

d_call: -; clone_size: -; j_call: TRBJ1-2; v_call: TRBV18; cdr3_nt: TGTGCCAGCTCACCATTAATAATAGATGGCTACACCTTC; cdr3_aa: CASSPLIIDGYTF
d_call: TRBD2; clone_size: -; j_call: TRBJ2-7; v_call: TRBV25-1; cdr3_nt: TGTGCCAGCAGTGAATATGAGGTGGCTAGCGGGACCTACGAGCAGTACTTC; cdr3_aa: CASSEYEVASGTYEQYF
d_call: -; clone_size: -; j_call: TRBJ2-5; v_call: TRBV2; cdr3_nt: TGTGCCAGCAGTGAAGGGGTTGGGGGCCTAGAGACCCAGTACTTC; cdr3_aa: CASSEGVGGLETQYF
d_call: TRBD1; clone_size: -; j_call: TRBJ2-1; v_call: TRBV7-2; cdr3_nt: TGTGCCAGCAGTTTCGGACAGGGGGGATGGAATGAGCAGTTCTTC; cdr3_aa: CASSFGQGGWNEQFF
d_call: -; clone_size: few; j_call: TRBJ1-5; v_call: TRBV19; cdr3_nt: TGTGCCAGTAGTATACCCAGTAATCAGCCCCAGCATTTT; cdr3_aa: CASSIPSNQPQHF
d_call: TRBD1; clone_size: -; j_call: TRBJ1-6; v_call: TRBV5-8; cdr3_nt: TGTGCCAGCAGCCGGGACAGGGGGGTGAGTGATTCACCCCTCCACTTT; cdr3_aa: CASSRDRGVSDSPLHF
d_call: TRBD2; clone_size: -; j_call: TRBJ2-5; v_call: TRBV7-9; cdr3_nt: TGTGCCAGCAGCTTCTTACGACTAGCGGGGGAATCTAAAGAGACCCAGTACTTC; cdr3_aa: CASSFLRLAGESKETQYF
d_call: TRBD1; clone_size: -; j_call: TRBJ2-1; v_call: TRBV5-1; cdr3_nt: TGCGCCAGCAGCATCACGGGACAGACCTACAATGAGCAGTTCTTC; cdr3_aa: CASSITGQTYNEQFF
d_call: -; clone_size: -; j_call: TRBJ2-7; v_call: TRBV29-1; cdr3_nt: TGCAGCGCCGCCTCCCGCCGTGCAGGCGAATTCACCTACGAGCAGTACTTC; cdr3_aa: CSAASRRAGEFTYEQYF
d_call: -; clone_size: -; j_call: TRBJ1-6; v_call: TRBV2; cdr3_nt: TGTGCCAGCAGCGCCTCTGGCGGTTCACCCCTCCACTTT; cdr3_aa: CASSASGGSPLHF